These 9 T cell receptor beta chains originate from one sample sequenced in a study of identical twins. TCRdb used MiXCR to reprocess the 5' RACE reads, holding one entry per CDR3 protein. This sample has 450,000 to 650,000 distinct CDR3 sequences, with approximately 10% found just once. This sample was shared with a second study, whose subject was yellow fever vaccine responses in identical twins.

Input material: PBMCs. These TCRs come from a woman under 30 in good health.

The chain couples TRBV3-1 to TRBJ2-5; 7 bases agree with TRBD2. CDR1 and CDR2 (germline): LGHDT, YNNKEL (reference sequence). J was trimmed by 1 base and V by 1 base; bases with no gene match: 12. There are 18 residues in the CDR3. CDR3 sequence reads: CASSQGSSRAGVQETQYF. Written as DNA, the CDR3 is TGTGCCAGCAGCCAAGGTTCTTCGCGGGCGGGGGTCCAAGAGACCCAGTACTTC.

This clonotype was found many times. The chain combines TRBV7-2 with TRBJ1-4; 10 bases match TRBD1. Germline lookup yields CDR1 SGHTA and CDR2 FQGNSA. CDR3 length: 14 residues. V trimming: 6 bases; J trimming: 8 bases; junction bases outside the gene matches: 6. The CDR3, as DNA: TGTGCCAGCAGGACCGGGACAGGGGCCGAAAAACTGTTTTTT. Amino acid sequence: CASRTGTGAEKLFF.

V is TRBV15 and J is TRBJ2-3; D call uncertain. This CDR3 has 14 residues. The germline V gene encodes CDR1 LNHNV and CDR2 YYDKDF (reference sequence). The V end lost 0 bases, the J end lost 4 bases, and 8 bases lay between the germline ends. The CDR3, as DNA: TGTGCCACCAGCAGAGACCTTTCCTCAGATACGCAGTATTTT. Translation gives CATSRDLSSDTQYF.

This clonotype was found a few times. The gene calls are TRBV28 and TRBJ2-1; D is perhaps TRBD2 (7 bases). Trimming took off 6 bases at V and 6 bases at J, with 18 bases between the two ends. Germline V gene lookup returns CDR1 MDHEN and CDR2 SYDVKM. The CDR3 runs 15 residues. The CDR3 is CASSLRGRAGNEQFF. CDR3 nucleotide sequence: TGTGCCAGCAGCTTAAGGGGGAGGGCCGGCAATGAGCAGTTCTTC.

This clonotype was seen repeatedly, ten times or more. The chain employs TRBV12-3 or TRBV12-4 and TRBJ2-5, with D perhaps TRBD1 (6 bases). The ends were cut back, 6 bases at V and 5 bases at J, with 13 bases in the middle. CDR3 length equals 13 residues. DNA of the CDR3: TGTGCCAGCAGACCAGGGGTTAGGGAGACCCAGTACTTC. Amino acids: CASRPGVRETQYF.

At least ten counts were recorded for this clonotype. The gene calls are TRBV30 and TRBJ1-1; D gene ambiguous. The CDR3 is 12 amino acids. V lost 2 bases and J lost 6, with 10 bases in between. Germline CDR1 reads GTSNPN; CDR2 reads SVGIG (reference sequence). The CDR3 DNA follows: TGTGCCTGGAGTCAAGGTTTGGCTGAAGCTTTCTTT. Encoded protein: CAWSQGLAEAFF.

This clonotype was recorded many times. This sequence joins TRBV12-3 or TRBV12-4 and TRBJ2-3; D is undetermined. The CDR3 is made up of 13 amino acids. Trimming cost V 7 bases and J 5 bases, with 13 bases left between them. In DNA form, the CDR3 reads TGTGCCAGCACTGGGTGGGATGAAGATACGCAGTATTTT. This translates into CASTGWDEDTQYF.

This clonotype was seen at least ten times. The chain carries TRBV6-5 and TRBJ2-5, with no clear D. The length of the CDR3 is 12 residues. The germline gives CDR1 MNHEY, CDR2 SVGAGI. V was trimmed by 6 bases and J by 5 bases, leaving 10 bases between them. DNA of the CDR3: TGTGCCAGCAGGGGGTACGAGGAGACCCAGTACTTC. Translation gives CASRGYEETQYF.

This clonotype has more than one count but fewer than ten. V gene TRBV6-2 or TRBV6-3 combines with J gene TRBJ2-2; 7 bases map to TRBD1. Trimming took 7 bases from V and 5 from J; bases not matched to a gene: 10. In germline, CDR1 is MNHEY, CDR2 SVGEGT. The CDR3 extends over 15 amino acids. Written as DNA, the CDR3 is TGTGCCAGCAACAAAGACAGGGTTGGAACCGGGGAGCTGTTTTTT. It yields the protein CASNKDRVGTGELFF.